This T cell receptor beta chain came from a study of shared clonotypes between healthy human individuals. Measured with immunoSEQ multiplex PCR; TCRdb has only the in-frame clones, and not every one. The table includes approximately 2.4 million clones, around 95% detected once. Study-wide points: Among non-shared clonotypes, generation probabilities were lower than among those shared by all four donors.

Regarding this clone: Its antigen is currently unknown.

This CDR3 is 14 amino acids long. The germline gives CDR1 SEHNR, CDR2 FQNEAQ (reference sequence). Trimming pared 4 bases from V and 5 bases from J, leaving 9 bases between. This TCR was sampled from a man younger than 30 in good health. The rearrangement links TRBV7-9 to TRBJ1-6; D is unclear. Input material: naive CD4+ T cells sorted from blood. The sample's subset: CD45RA+ positively selected. The CDR3: CASSSSTNNSPLHF. CDR3 nucleotide sequence: TGTGCCAGCAGCTCCTCCACGAATAATTCACCCCTCCACTTT.